The 25 T cell receptor beta chains below come from one sample, sequenced in a study of blood T cell repertoires in COVID-19. Libraries were prepared by immunoSEQ multiplex PCR; TCRdb keeps only in-frame clonotypes and omits some of them. In the table there are hundreds of thousands of clones, 65% to 85% of which are singletons. The sample taken for sequencing was peripheral blood. All receptors come from a woman older than 75 with acute or convalescent COVID-19.

The rearrangement joins TRBV19 to TRBJ2-3, with a weak D call TRBD1 (5 bases). Germline V lookup: CDR1 LNHDA, CDR2 SQIVND (reference sequence). The length of the CDR3 is 16 residues. V shed 6 bases and J shed 1 base, with 17 bases lying between them. The CDR3 loop is CASRPRQRGGTDTQYF. In nucleotides, the CDR3 is TGTGCCAGTAGACCAAGACAGCGCGGCGGCACAGATACGCAGTATTTT.

The chain links TRBV2 to TRBJ1-2, with D possibly TRBD1 on 5 matching bases. CDR3 size: 13 residues. V lost 7 bases and J lost 9, with 18 bases in between. The germline V gene encodes CDR1 SNHLY and CDR2 FYNNEI. This chain's CDR3 is CASIKLRDSSYTF. As DNA, the CDR3 is TGTGCCAGCATCAAGTTGCGGGACTCAAGCTACACCTTC.

The V call is TRBV4-1, the J call TRBJ2-2; 10 bases are shared with TRBD2. The CDR3 runs to 18 residues. Germline V gene data show CDR1 as MGHRA and CDR2 as YSYEKL. J gave up 6 bases and V 1 base, and 11 bases lay outside the gene matches. CDR3 in amino acids: CASSQARDLAGAAGELFF. For the CDR3, the DNA is TGCGCCAGCAGCCAAGCACGGGACCTAGCGGGAGCTGCCGGGGAGCTGTTTTTT.

The chain employs TRBV28 and TRBJ1-5; D might be TRBD1 (5 bases). Germline assignment: CDR1 MDHEN and CDR2 SYDVKM. The CDR3 is 14 amino acids. V lost 6 bases and J 3 bases, leaving 12 bases between the germline ends. DNA of the CDR3: TGTGCCAGCAGCCCCCTCAGGGACAATCAGCCCCAGCATTTT. Translation gives CASSPLRDNQPQHF.

The chain has TRBV18 and TRBJ1-2; TRBD1 aligns across 11 bases. J gave up 4 bases and V 6 bases, and 4 bases lay outside the gene matches. The CDR3 is 14 residues long. CDR1 and CDR2 from the germline V gene are KGHSH and LQKENI. For the CDR3, the DNA is TGTGCCAGCTCCCTCGGGACAGGGGGCTATGGCTACACCTTC. It is translated as CASSLGTGGYGYTF.

This rearrangement joins TRBV6-6 to TRBJ1-2, with a weak D call TRBD1 (6 bases). CDR1 is MNHNY, CDR2 SVGAGI, per germline (reference sequence). Between the trimmed V and J ends, which lost 6 bases and 7 bases, there was a span of 12 bases. The CDR3 is 12 residues long. This chain's CDR3 is CASRDQQGGYTF. The CDR3 DNA is TGTGCCAGCAGGGACCAACAGGGTGGCTACACCTTC.

This chain uses TRBV20-1 with TRBJ1-2; D unclear. The CDR3 loop spans 12 amino acids. Looked up from germline, CDR1 is DFQATT and CDR2 is SNEGSKA (reference sequence). Trimming left V 3 bases short and J 4 bases short, with 9 bases between. In DNA form, the CDR3 reads TGCAGTGCTAGTCTGGGCTCCTATGGCTACACCTTC. Protein product: CSASLGSYGYTF.

This clone is a singleton in its sample. Written as DNA, the CDR3 is TGTGCCAGCACTCCGCGGTCCTACGAGCAGTACTTC. Its translation is CASTPRSYEQYF. The chain recombines TRBV2 with TRBJ2-7; D unresolved. Germline V gene lookup returns CDR1 SNHLY and CDR2 FYNNEI. V dropped 7 bases and J dropped 1 base, with 8 bases sitting between them. The CDR3 is 12 amino acids.

Comments on this clone: The identical CDR3 is also encoded by other nucleotide sequences in the sample. The genes are TRBV5-1 and TRBJ1-5, with D uncertain. The CDR3 spans 14 residues. Germline V gene data show CDR1 as SGHRS and CDR2 as YFSETQ. V was clipped by 0 bases and J by 4 bases, with 8 bases between them. The CDR3 is CASSLESGNQPQHF. CDR3 DNA: TGCGCCAGCAGCTTGGAGTCGGGGAATCAGCCCCAGCATTTT.

V gene TRBV5-1 combines with J gene TRBJ2-7; 11 bases are shared with TRBD1. The CDR3 is 14 amino acids. The ends lost 4 bases at V and 6 bases at J; junction bases unmatched: 6. CDR1 SGHRS and CDR2 YFSETQ come from the germline V gene. The CDR3 nucleotides are TGCGCCAGCAGCCCGCGGACAGGGGGCGGCGAGCAGTACTTC. It yields the protein CASSPRTGGGEQYF.

The chain has TRBV2 and TRBJ1-5, with 8 nucleotides matching TRBD1. From germline, CDR1 is SNHLY and CDR2 FYNNEI. The length of the CDR3 is 19 residues. After removal of 6 bases from V and 0 bases from J, the junction contained 16 bases not matched to a gene. CDR3: CASSPDRVGSGNSNQPQHF. The CDR3 region has the DNA TGTGCCAGCAGCCCGGACAGGGTTGGGAGTGGGAATAGCAATCAGCCCCAGCATTTT.

This chain joins TRBV6-5 and TRBJ2-5; no clear D. The ends were cut back, 6 bases at V and 5 bases at J, with 19 bases in the middle. The CDR3 spans 15 residues. Germline CDR1 and CDR2: MNHEY and SVGAGI. The chain's CDR3 is CASSPGSHSFETQYF. CDR3 bases: TGTGCCAGCAGCCCCGGGTCCCACTCGTTTGAGACCCAGTACTTC.

The gene calls are TRBV18 and TRBJ2-7, with D possibly TRBD2 on 6 matching bases. The germline CDR1 and CDR2 sequences are KGHSH and LQKENI. The CDR3 sequence is 15 residues long. V lost 2 bases to trimming and J lost 4 bases, with 15 bases between them. This chain's CDR3 is CASSPGTQDAYEQYF. The CDR3 DNA reads TGTGCCAGCTCACCAGGGACTCAGGATGCTTACGAGCAGTACTTC.

This clone was detected only a few times. CDR3 sequence (DNA): TGCGCCAGCAGCTTTGAGCGGGTTACTGGCGGAAACACCATATATTTT. It encodes CASSFERVTGGNTIYF. The chain carries TRBV5-1 and TRBJ1-3; no reliable D call. The CDR3 has 16 amino acids. V shed 2 bases and J shed 4 bases, with 16 bases lying between them. Germline CDR1 reads SGHRS; CDR2 reads YFSETQ. The entire variable domain, with the rest obtained from reference TRBV5-1 and TRBJ1-3, is as follows: KAGVTQTPRYLIKTRGQQVTLSCSPISGHRSVSWYQQTPGQGLQFLFEYFSETQRNKGNFPGRFSGRQFSNSRSEMNVSTLELGDSALYLCASSFERVTGGNTIYFGEGSWLTVV.

The gene calls are TRBV7-2 and TRBJ1-4; weak D call: TRBD1 (5 bases). The V end lost 3 bases, the J end lost 8 bases, and 13 bases lay between the germline ends. Germline V gene data show CDR1 as SGHTA and CDR2 as FQGNSA. CDR3 size: 14 residues. CDR3 region: CASSFQGGGEKLFF. CDR3 DNA: TGTGCCAGCAGCTTCCAGGGTGGGGGGGAAAAACTGTTTTTT.

The chain joins TRBV11-3 to TRBJ2-7, with unresolved D. The CDR3 has 13 residues. Trimming removed 5 bases at V and 3 bases at J, with 11 bases between. Germline V lookup: CDR1 SGHNT, CDR2 YENEEA. The CDR3, as DNA: TGTGCCAGCAGCCCCCCCCCTCTCTACGAGCAGTACTTC. Translated, it gives CASSPPPLYEQYF.

This chain connects TRBV30 to TRBJ1-4, with 11 positions matching TRBD1. Germline V gives CDR1 GTSNPN, CDR2 SVGIG (reference sequence). V shed 1 base, J shed 8 bases, and the junction held 6 bases outside the gene matches. This CDR3 has 15 amino acids. The CDR3: CAWSGGGQGDEKLFF. As DNA, the CDR3 is TGTGCCTGGAGTGGTGGGGGACAGGGGGACGAAAAACTGTTTTTT.

The V call is TRBV5-6, the J call TRBJ1-2, with D maybe TRBD1 (6 bases). Germline-derived CDR1 and CDR2 are SGHDT and YYEEEE. V lost 3 bases and J 7 bases, leaving 22 bases between the germline ends. There are 16 residues in the CDR3. The DNA of the CDR3 is TGTGCCAGCAGCTCAGATCAGGGGCAGAGAGTGGCTGGCTACACCTTC. It codes for CASSSDQGQRVAGYTF.

The rearrangement links TRBV19 to TRBJ2-5, with TRBD1 identical over 8 bases. The V gene end was trimmed by 5 bases and the J gene end by 3 bases; junction bases not matched to a gene: 2. The length of the CDR3 is 13 residues. CDR1 and CDR2 from the germline V gene are LNHDA and SQIVND (reference sequence). The CDR3 DNA reads as TGTGCCAGTAGTCCACAGGGGGAAGAGACCCAGTACTTC. Its translation is CASSPQGEETQYF.

The V call is TRBV9, the J call TRBJ2-2, with D perhaps matching TRBD1 (6 bases). The CDR3 is made up of 15 amino acids. The V and J ends lost 0 bases and 7 bases respectively, with 13 bases between them. Looked up from germline, CDR1 is SGDLS and CDR2 is YYNGEE. The CDR3 DNA sequence: TGTGCCAGCAGCGTAGTTTCAGGGGTCGGCGGGGAGCTGTTTTTT. Protein sequence: CASSVVSGVGGELFF.

V is TRBV9 and J is TRBJ1-2; no reliable D call. In germline, CDR1 is SGDLS, CDR2 YYNGEE. The CDR3 has 14 residues. V shed 3 bases and J shed 0 bases, with 9 bases lying between them. CDR3 sequence (DNA): TGTGCCAGCAGCGGGATCCAGGCTAACTATGGCTACACCTTC. Translating it yields CASSGIQANYGYTF.

This clone showed up just a few times. The chain links TRBV2 to TRBJ1-5, with TRBD1 matching 9 bases. The V gene end was trimmed by 4 bases and the J gene end by 6 bases; junction bases not matched to a gene: 4. The CDR3 is 14 amino acids. Germline lookup yields CDR1 SNHLY and CDR2 FYNNEI. CDR3: CASSGDRVVQPQHF. CDR3 nucleotides: TGTGCCAGCAGTGGGGACAGGGTCGTTCAGCCCCAGCATTTT. Together with reference TRBV2 and TRBJ1-5, the CDR3 gives the full variable domain: EPEVTQTPSHQVTQMGQEVILRCVPISNHLYFYWYRQILGQKVEFLVSFYNNEISEKSEIFDDQFSVERPDGSNFTLKIRSTKLEDSAMYFCASSGDRVVQPQHFGDGTRLSIL.

This chain uses TRBV5-1 with TRBJ1-2; D unresolved. The CDR3 totals 13 residues. The V and J ends lost 3 bases and 8 bases respectively, with 14 bases between them. The germline CDR1 and CDR2 sequences are SGHRS and YFSETQ. The CDR3 DNA is TGCGCCAGCAGCTCTGATCTATTATGGGGCTACACCTTC. Its translation is CASSSDLLWGYTF. Variable domain in full (rest from reference TRBV5-1 and TRBJ1-2): KAGVTQTPRYLIKTRGQQVTLSCSPISGHRSVSWYQQTPGQGLQFLFEYFSETQRNKGNFPGRFSGRQFSNSRSEMNVSTLELGDSALYLCASSSDLLWGYTFGSGTRLTVV.

The V gene is TRBV18, the J gene TRBJ2-2; D is unclear. CDR1 is KGHSH and CDR2 is LQKENI in the germline V gene. V lost 2 bases and J lost 5, with 12 bases in between. The CDR3 has 15 residues. CDR3 sequence (DNA): TGTGCCAGCTCACCAGGGCTGGTTGATACCGGGGAGCTGTTTTTT. Translation: CASSPGLVDTGELFF.

In this sample, this clone turned up a few times. The chain recombines TRBV5-4 with TRBJ2-5; 14 nucleotides align to TRBD2. The V and J ends lost 4 bases and 4 bases, in that order; junction bases with no gene match: 15. Germline V gives CDR1 SGHNT, CDR2 YYREEE (reference sequence). CDR3 length equals 19 residues. The CDR3, as DNA: TGTGCCAGCAGCCACGGGACTAGCGGGGGTCTATTGGCGCCAGAGACCCAGTACTTC. It is translated as CASSHGTSGGLLAPETQYF.